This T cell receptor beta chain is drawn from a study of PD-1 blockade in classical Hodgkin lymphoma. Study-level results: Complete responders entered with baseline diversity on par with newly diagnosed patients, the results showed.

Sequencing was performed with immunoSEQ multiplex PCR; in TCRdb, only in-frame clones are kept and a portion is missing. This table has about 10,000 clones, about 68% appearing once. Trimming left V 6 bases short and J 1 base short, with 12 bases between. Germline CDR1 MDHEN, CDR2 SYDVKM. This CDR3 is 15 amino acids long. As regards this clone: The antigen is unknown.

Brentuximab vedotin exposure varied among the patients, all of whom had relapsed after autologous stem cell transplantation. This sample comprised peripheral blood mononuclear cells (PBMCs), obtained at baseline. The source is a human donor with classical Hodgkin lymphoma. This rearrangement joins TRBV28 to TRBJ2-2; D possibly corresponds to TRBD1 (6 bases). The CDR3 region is CASSVGALNTGELFF. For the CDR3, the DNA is TGTGCCAGCAGCGTGGGGGCCCTGAACACCGGGGAGCTGTTTTTT.